This T cell receptor (beta chain) stems from a study of blood T cells in healthy people across ages (dated by TCRdb to 2014 to 2015). Some background on the complete study: In model experiments, roughly one uniquely barcoded TCR beta cDNA molecule per two T cells was captured by template switching. Using deep sequencing normalized with unique cDNA molecular identifiers, the study measured how TCR beta repertoire diversity changes with age. The donors were split into four age groups: young (average 16 years), middle-aged (more than 35), aged (around 67) and long-lived (roughly 80). To avoid experimental bias, donors of different ages were randomly spread across the sequencing lanes. For two donors (one aged 18 to 29 and one aged 80 or older), the study analyzed two additional independent replicas of 1 million unique cDNA reads from the same blood draw.

Receptor libraries were prepared by 5' RACE. The sequencer was an Illumina HiSeq 2500. The second PCR ran for roughly 7 to 12 cycles and used a J-beta primer mix along with a sample-barcoded 5' primer. Each TCR beta cDNA molecule received a unique molecular identifier from a template-switch 5' adaptor carrying 12 random nucleotides. At least 2.5 million CDR3-containing paired-end reads were obtained from each sample. First-strand cDNA synthesis was performed from all RNA using the Mint cDNA synthesis kit, with priming by a TRBC-specific oligonucleotide. All cDNA was treated with uracil-DNA glycosylase and then went through a first 18-cycle PCR with the universal primers M1SS and BC2_uni_R. Turning to the authors' computational methods: For normalization, 1 million high-quality reads were randomly selected from each sample, with every read carrying a distinct molecular identifier. Instead of being binned into consensus sequences, reads that shared molecular identifiers were thrown out. CDR3 identification, clonotype clustering and error correction used MiTCR with a Q25 quality threshold and the strictest error-elimination algorithm. A nonparametric unseen species model with Euler transformation was used to estimate a lower bound on total TCR beta diversity. Using fastp at Q25 and MiXCR, TCRdb reprocessed the public reads and kept productive beta chains. Each entry merges the rows of one CDR3 protein and shows their most common DNA and genes. TCRdb, not the original authors, processed these V and J calls. Counted in this sample were around 1,100,000 distinct CDR3 sequences; around two fifths of them appeared once. The leading ten clones occupy around 13% of the sample.

Donors were 39 systemically healthy Caucasian individuals from Russia aged roughly 6 to 100 years. Around 9.9 milliliters of peripheral blood were collected from each donor into EDTA-treated Vacutainer tubes. Ficoll-Paque density-gradient centrifugation was used to isolate PBMCs, with at least 6.5 million obtained per sample. Trizol reagent was used to extract total RNA from PBMCs, with at least 6 micrograms per sample. The percentages of naive CD45RAhigh/CD27high T cells were determined by flow cytometry on a PBMC aliquot from every donor. Overall study results and their limits: Since profiling was done on bulk unsorted PBMCs, naive and antigen-experienced compartments could not be conclusively compared. Observed TCR beta diversity correlated strongly with the percentage of naive T cells measured by flow cytometry. Observed TCR beta diversity per million T cells fell roughly linearly with age, and a significant reduction was already apparent by age approximately 41. The CMV infection status of donors was not known, potentially confounding age-related changes in expanded clonotypes. The long-lived group showed more naive CD4+ T cells, fewer expanded clones and increased TCR diversity than the aged group, suggesting age selection. Estimates of total diversity from one million sequenced T cells were regarded as lower bounds and underestimates.

Reading the germline V gene gives CDR1 SQVTM and CDR2 ANQGSEA. Trimming takes 6 bases from V and 7 bases from J, and the germline ends sit 12 bases apart. The CDR3 measures 11 amino acids from cysteine to phenylalanine. Just CDR3 DNA is preserved here, 33 bases in frame from base 1. Turning to this clonotype: It lacks a known antigen. Per-base quality was not reported, and no clone a single base away is much larger than it.

The material sequenced was blood. This sequence was found in a man aged 18 to 29 in good health. The sequence is built from TRBV29-1 and TRBJ1-2, with the D gene not clear enough to name. The CDR3 amino acid sequence is: CSVDPGFGYTF. The bases are TGCAGCGTCGACCCCGGGTTTGGCTACACCTTC.